The 26 T cell receptor beta chains listed next were all sequenced from one sample in a study of regulatory T cells in long-lasting Graves disease. Time point meaning: newly diagnosed GD, antithyroid drugs for less than 3 months. Scientists built the TCR library using RNA that was extracted from PBMCs. Construction of TCR beta libraries relied on iRepertoire HTBI primers and on Arm-PCR targeting CDR3 regions. TCRdb fed the multiplex PCR reads into MiXCR, producing one record per CDR3 protein. Of a few hundred thousand distinct CDR3 sequences in the sample, roughly 15% are singletons; the top ten hold less than 30%. This same sample was also part of a study on T cells in Graves' hyperthyroidism and ophthalmopathy.

The sample in question was peripheral blood mononuclear cells (PBMCs), obtained at new diagnosis, from a patient treated with antithyroid drugs. Source of these receptors: a young woman with Graves disease.

This clonotype appeared a few times. The gene calls are TRBV7-9 and TRBJ2-3; 12 bases match TRBD2. V lost 9 bases to trimming and J lost 5 bases; unmatched junction nucleotides: 6. The CDR3 consists of 14 residues. Germline V CDR1 and CDR2: SEHNR, FQNEAQ (reference sequence). The CDR3 DNA follows: TGTGCCAGGTCGGAACTAGCGGGAGGAGATACGCAGTATTTT. Translated, it gives CARSELAGGDTQYF.

This clonotype was recorded many times. The chain joins TRBV28 to TRBJ2-7, with 7 bases aligning to TRBD2. From germline, CDR1 is MDHEN and CDR2 SYDVKM. The CDR3 has 14 residues. With 3 bases clipped from V and 2 bases from J, the junction kept 4 bases outside the gene matches. CDR3: CASSFREEAYEQYF. The CDR3 bases are TGTGCCAGCAGTTTTCGGGAGGAGGCCTACGAGCAGTACTTC. The full variable domain, rest sourced from reference TRBV28 and TRBJ2-7, is DVKVTQSSRYLVKRTGEKVFLECVQDMDHENMFWYRQDPGLGLRLIYFSYDVKMKEKGDIPEGYSVSREKKERFSLILESASTNQTSMYLCASSFREEAYEQYFGPGTRLTVT.

In its sample, this clonotype was seen a few times. The J gene is TRBJ2-7, the V gene TRBV7-2; 10 nucleotides agree with TRBD2. With V trimmed by 5 bases and J by 3 bases, 7 bases remained unmatched. CDR3 length equals 15 residues. Germline CDR1 SGHTA, CDR2 FQGNSA. CDR3 coding DNA: TGTGCCAGCAGCATAGGACTAGCGGAAAGCTACGAGCAGTACTTC. It specifies CASSIGLAESYEQYF.

This clonotype was found a few times. The V gene is TRBV27, the J gene TRBJ2-3; TRBD2 matches at 8 bases. The junction had 6 bases not matched to a gene; V was cut back by 4 bases and J by 15 bases. Looked up from germline, CDR1 is MNHEY and CDR2 is SMNVEV (reference sequence). CDR3 size: 11 residues. CDR3 in amino acids: CASSSLWTSYF. The CDR3 coding sequence is TGTGCCAGCAGTTCCCTTTGGACTAGCTATTTT.

This clonotype was picked up a small number of times. This chain links TRBV6-2 or TRBV6-3 with TRBJ1-6, with D possibly matching TRBD1 (5 bases). Trimming removed 2 bases from V and 7 bases from J, with 12 bases in between. The length of the CDR3 is 15 residues. In germline, CDR1 is MNHEY, CDR2 SVGEGT. In DNA, the CDR3 is TGTGCCAGCAGTTACCTCGGGACGGCGAATTCACCCCTCCACTTT. It codes for CASSYLGTANSPLHF.

As for this clonotype: This could be a read error, since a much larger clone is one nucleotide away. The J gene is TRBJ2-1, the V gene TRBV27; 13 bases are a match to TRBD2. The V and J ends lost 2 bases and 7 bases, in that order; junction bases with no gene match: 8. Germline V CDR1 and CDR2: MNHEY, SMNVEV (reference sequence). The CDR3 sequence is 17 residues long. The CDR3 DNA reads as TGTGCCAGCAGTTTAAGCGGGGGACTAGCGGGAAGAAATGAGCAGTTCTTC. As protein: CASSLSGGLAGRNEQFF.

This clonotype was seen many times. The chain is built from TRBV20-1 and TRBJ2-1, with 10 nucleotides matching TRBD2. Per germline, CDR1 DFQATT and CDR2 SNEGSKA (reference sequence). The CDR3 runs 15 residues. V dropped 6 bases and J dropped 3; count of bases not matched to a gene: 8. CDR3 DNA sequence: TGCAGTGCAACCCCTAGCGGGAGTTACTACAATGAGCAGTTCTTC. Translation gives CSATPSGSYYNEQFF.

The V gene is TRBV29-1, the J gene TRBJ2-2; D ambiguous. The CDR3 has 13 residues. Germline V gives CDR1 SQVTM, CDR2 ANQGSEA. Trimming took off 3 bases at V and 2 bases at J, with 7 bases between the two ends. CDR3 sequence (DNA): TGCAGCGTTGATCTAGTCAACACCGGGGAGCTGTTTTTT. Translated: CSVDLVNTGELFF.

This sequence joins TRBV6-1 and TRBJ2-2, with D perhaps TRBD1 (6 bases). The CDR3 is made up of 14 amino acids. CDR1 MNHNS and CDR2 SASEGT come from the germline V gene. The V and J ends lost 6 bases and 6 bases respectively, with 14 bases between them. The CDR3 coding sequence is TGTGCCAGCAGACAGGGTGGCGGACCCGGGGAGCTGTTTTTT. It yields the protein CASRQGGGPGELFF.

J is TRBJ2-2 and V is TRBV5-6; D not resolved. Germline lookup yields CDR1 SGHDT and CDR2 YYEEEE. Trimming removed 6 bases at V and 6 bases at J, with 30 bases between. This CDR3 is 19 amino acids long. The CDR3 DNA is TGTGCCAGCACCCTAGAGGTTTCCGTGGGCGGTTATGGTGCCGGGGAGCTGTTTTTT. As protein: CASTLEVSVGGYGAGELFF.

The V gene is TRBV20-1, the J gene TRBJ2-5; 8 bases fit TRBD1. V was clipped by 2 bases and J by 3 bases; unmatched bases: 8. The CDR3 covers 15 residues. The germline V gene encodes CDR1 DFQATT and CDR2 SNEGSKA (reference sequence). The CDR3 coding sequence is TGCAGTGCTAGATTATCTGGACAGGGCAAAGAGACCCAGTACTTC. It is translated as CSARLSGQGKETQYF.

This clonotype was observed many times. The chain recombines TRBV9 with TRBJ2-3; 8 bases agree with TRBD2. V was clipped by 5 bases and J by 2 bases; unmatched bases: 7. The CDR3 totals 15 residues. Looked up from germline, CDR1 is SGDLS and CDR2 is YYNGEE. CDR3 DNA: TGTGCCAGCAGTGAAGCGGGAGCGCACACAGATACGCAGTATTTT. It translates to CASSEAGAHTDTQYF.

A few counts support this clonotype. This chain connects TRBV28 to TRBJ1-2; 8 bases line up with TRBD1. The CDR3 spans 15 residues. Germline trimming cut 7 bases from V and 4 bases from J; bases unmatched to any gene: 11. CDR1 is MDHEN and CDR2 is SYDVKM in the germline V gene. The CDR3 nucleotides are TGTGCCAGCACCTCGCCGGGACAGGAAATCTATGGCTACACCTTC. This codes for CASTSPGQEIYGYTF.

This clonotype has at least ten counts. This chain connects TRBV3-1 to TRBJ2-1; D is undetermined. Germline V CDR1 and CDR2: LGHDT, YNNKEL (reference sequence). The V and J ends lost 3 bases and 6 bases respectively, with 12 bases between them. CDR3 size: 14 residues. The CDR3 nucleotides read TGTGCCAGCAGCCAGTTTCCGACGTCCAATGAGCAGTTCTTC. This encodes CASSQFPTSNEQFF.

The table lists this clonotype with many counts. This sequence joins TRBV28 and TRBJ2-7; 9 nucleotides line up with TRBD1. The CDR3 totals 16 residues. V lost 2 bases to trimming and J lost 6 bases; unmatched junction nucleotides: 11. CDR1 is MDHEN, CDR2 SYDVKM, per germline. The CDR3 loop is CASSLEVGQGIPEQYF. CDR3 nucleotide sequence: TGTGCCAGCAGTTTAGAGGTTGGACAGGGGATTCCCGAGCAGTACTTC.

V and J are TRBV27 and TRBJ2-7; 8 nucleotides agree with TRBD1. Germline V gene lookup returns CDR1 MNHEY and CDR2 SMNVEV (reference sequence). This CDR3 has 19 residues. After removal of 5 bases from V and 3 bases from J, the junction contained 21 bases not matched to a gene. CDR3 nucleotide sequence: TGTGCCAGCAGTACTTTCGCCCCTCCGACAGGGGAGAACCTCTACGAGCAGTACTTC. This codes for CASSTFAPPTGENLYEQYF.

The J gene is TRBJ2-1, the V gene TRBV5-8; 12 nucleotides line up with TRBD2. Germline V gives CDR1 SGHTS, CDR2 YDEGEE. V dropped 0 bases and J dropped 1; count of bases not matched to a gene: 5. The CDR3 loop spans 18 amino acids. Here the CDR3 DNA reads TGTGCCAGCAGCTTGGCCACGCTAGCGGGAGGGTCCTACAATGAGCAGTTCTTC. Translation gives CASSLATLAGGSYNEQFF.

This clonotype was observed a handful of times. The V and J genes are TRBV12-3 or TRBV12-4 and TRBJ2-2; TRBD1 matches 10 bases. Germline trimming cut 6 bases from V and 5 bases from J; bases unmatched to any gene: 6. CDR3 length: 15 amino acids. CDR3 in DNA: TGTGCCAGCAGATTGACAGGGGGCAGGACCGGGGAGCTGTTTTTT. This gives the protein CASRLTGGRTGELFF.

This clonotype was detected ten times or more. This chain joins TRBV7-3 and TRBJ2-3; 13 bases are shared with TRBD2. This CDR3 spans 16 amino acids. V lost 5 bases to trimming and J lost 0 bases; unmatched junction nucleotides: 2. Germline assignment: CDR1 SGHTA and CDR2 FQGTGA. For the CDR3, the DNA is TGTGCCAGCAGCCCGGGACTAGCGGGGAGCACAGATACGCAGTATTTT. It codes for CASSPGLAGSTDTQYF.

There are many counts of this clonotype. The rearrangement links TRBV12-3 or TRBV12-4 to TRBJ2-1, with 11 bases that match TRBD2. This CDR3 has 15 residues. V lost 7 bases to trimming and J lost 7 bases; unmatched junction nucleotides: 9. Here the CDR3 reads CASIYTSGSGNEQFF. CDR3 nucleotide sequence: TGTGCCAGCATCTATACTAGCGGGAGTGGGAATGAGCAGTTCTTC.

This clonotype was counted between two and nine times. This chain links TRBV15 with TRBJ2-3, with D perhaps TRBD2 (5 bases). V shed 5 bases and J shed 15 bases, with 21 bases lying between them. The CDR3 length is 13 residues. Germline V gene data show CDR1 as LNHNV and CDR2 as YYDKDF (reference sequence). The CDR3, as DNA: TGTGCCACCAGCTCCATGGGGAGCTCCGCAAAATATTTT. This sequence encodes CATSSMGSSAKYF.

This clonotype has a count of ten or more. The chain employs TRBV28 and TRBJ2-7; 8 bases line up with TRBD2. Trimming removed 2 bases from V and 2 bases from J; junction bases left unmatched: 2. The CDR3 is 14 amino acids. Germline V gene data show CDR1 as MDHEN and CDR2 as SYDVKM. CDR3 residues: CASSLAGGTYEQYF. CDR3 bases: TGTGCCAGCAGTTTAGCGGGAGGCACCTACGAGCAGTACTTC.

The chain employs TRBV19 and TRBJ2-1; D remains ambiguous. Trimming left V 0 bases short and J 2 bases short, with 11 bases between. The germline CDR1 and CDR2 sequences are LNHDA and SQIVND (reference sequence). The CDR3 is made up of 16 amino acids. This CDR3 is CASSIDPGTAYNEQFF. The DNA of the CDR3 is TGTGCCAGTAGTATAGATCCTGGAACGGCCTACAATGAGCAGTTCTTC. The variable domain in full, with the rest retrieved from reference TRBV19 and TRBJ2-1, is DGGITQSPKYLFRKEGQNVTLSCEQNLNHDAMYWYRQDPGQGLRLIYYSQIVNDFQKGDIAEGYSVSREKKESFPLTVTSAQKNPTAFYLCASSIDPGTAYNEQFFGPGTRLTVL.

The rearrangement joins TRBV5-1 to TRBJ2-7; D possibly corresponds to TRBD1 (8 bases). The V gene lost 1 base and the J gene lost 4 bases, with 12 bases spanning the gap. CDR1 is SGHRS, CDR2 YFSETQ, per germline. This CDR3 contains 14 residues. The CDR3 spells CASSLQRDRYEQYF. The CDR3 DNA follows: TGCGCCAGCAGCTTGCAGCGGGACAGGTACGAGCAGTACTTC.

This clonotype was detected ten times or more. This rearrangement joins TRBV20-1 to TRBJ2-7; 11 nucleotides agree with TRBD2. The V gene's germline CDR1 is DFQATT and CDR2 SNEGSKA (reference sequence). The CDR3 runs to 14 residues. V lost 5 bases, J lost 3 bases, and 6 bases stayed unmatched. The CDR3 DNA reads as TGCAGTGCTCCCAAAGGACTAGCGGGCTACGAGCAGTACTTC. This codes for CSAPKGLAGYEQYF.

Turning to this clonotype: One base away lies a much larger clone, so this may be a sequencing read error. The chain is built from TRBV11-3 and TRBJ2-7; perhaps D is TRBD1 or TRBD2 (5 bases each). The CDR3 loop spans 15 amino acids. Germline CDR1 SGHNT, CDR2 YENEEA. CDR3 in DNA: TGTGTCAGCAGCTGGACCGGGACCGCGGGTCACGAGCAGTACTTC. The encoded protein is CVSSWTGTAGHEQYF.